The TCR beta chain under discussion was sequenced for a study of regulatory T cells in long-lasting Graves disease. Whole-study results and caveats: It was in persistent disease that TRBV28, TRBJ1-2 and TRBJ2-5 were favored. More public clonotypes were shared by persistent patients (about 3,000) than by new patients (fewer than 1,000).

To make TCR beta libraries, researchers used iRepertoire HTBI primers and Arm-PCR of CDR3 regions. Each CDR3 protein is one row after TCRdb ran MiXCR on the multiplex PCR reads. The sample records 600,000 to 650,000 distinct CDR3 sequences, roughly 16% being singletons. This clonotype was recorded many times. Its antigen is undetermined. This CDR3 contains 12 residues. CDR1 DFQATT and CDR2 SNEGSKA come from the germline V gene (reference sequence). V was shortened by 3 bases and J by 7 bases, with 10 bases between the two germline ends. Time point meaning: newly diagnosed GD, antithyroid drugs for less than 3 months. There was RNA extracted from PBMCs, and the TCR library was made from it. This sample also belongs to another study, concerning T cells in Graves' hyperthyroidism and ophthalmopathy. That work contributes: The blood repertoire included most of the expanded thyroid clonotypes above 0.001.

The material was peripheral blood mononuclear cells (PBMCs), obtained at new diagnosis, from a patient treated with antithyroid drugs. The clonotype originates from a young woman with Graves disease. V usage is TRBV20-1 and J usage is TRBJ2-1, with no clear D. CDR3 in amino acids: CSASPSGNEQFF. DNA for the CDR3: TGCAGTGCTAGTCCATCTGGGAATGAGCAGTTCTTC.